Presented here are 11 T cell receptor beta chains from one specimen sequenced in a study of CD8 T cells in ankylosing spondylitis (dated by TCRdb to the late 2010s). The library was produced with 5' RACE. Data came from an Illumina HiSeq 2500. TCRdb trimmed the raw reads at Q25, called clones with MiXCR and kept productive beta chains. Entries that share a CDR3 protein sequence are merged under the most common genes and DNA. The sample table shows about 500,000 distinct CDR3 sequences, and about 5.4% are seen once. Approximately 4% of the sample goes to the ten largest clones. Antigens for these TCRs are unknown. Results and caveats for the whole study, not just this receptor: Blood from ankylosing spondylitis patients appeared to be characterized by a TCR beta motif made up of under ten highly homologous amino acid variants.

Material for sequencing was blood, either unsorted or a sorted T cell fraction (not recorded which). These receptors originate from a male donor with ankylosing spondylitis.

This clonotype was observed many times. V and J are TRBV12-3 or TRBV12-4 and TRBJ2-7; D gene ambiguous. The CDR3 has 13 residues. Trimming took off 5 bases at V and 2 bases at J, with 10 bases between the two ends. Here the CDR3 reads CASSPSLPYEQYF. Here the CDR3 DNA reads TGTGCCAGCAGTCCCAGCCTTCCCTACGAGCAGTACTTC.

This clonotype came up many times. The rearrangement joins TRBV6-1 to TRBJ2-7; 7 positions match TRBD1. The CDR3 consists of 14 residues. In germline, CDR1 is MNHNS, CDR2 SASEGT. Trimming cost V 6 bases and J 2 bases; bases outside gene matches: 7. CDR3 in DNA: TGTGCCAGCAGGCGACAGGGTGATACCTACGAGCAGTACTTC. It is translated as CASRRQGDTYEQYF.

V usage is TRBV6-1 and J usage is TRBJ2-4; tentative D call: TRBD1 (6 bases). Looked up from germline, CDR1 is MNHNS and CDR2 is SASEGT. This CDR3 spans 14 amino acids. The V end was cut by 6 bases, the J end by 5 bases, with 14 bases between. The DNA for the CDR3 is TGTGCCAGCAGGAAAGACAGGATACAAAACATTCAGTACTTC. Its protein product is CASRKDRIQNIQYF.

In its sample, this clonotype was seen many times. The rearrangement links TRBV5-1 to TRBJ1-1, with D possibly being TRBD1 (5 bases). Per germline, CDR1 SGHRS and CDR2 YFSETQ. V lost 3 bases and J 8 bases, leaving 14 bases between the germline ends. The CDR3 covers 13 residues. The CDR3 sequence is CASSSDTLGEAFF. CDR3 sequence (DNA): TGCGCCAGCAGCTCGGACACGCTCGGGGAAGCTTTCTTT.

This clonotype was seen repeatedly, ten times or more. The J gene is TRBJ1-5, the V gene TRBV9, with D possibly matching TRBD1 (5 bases). Between the trimmed V and J ends, which lost 4 bases and 6 bases, there was a span of 14 bases. The length of the CDR3 is 14 residues. The V gene's germline CDR1 is SGDLS and CDR2 YYNGEE. CDR3 sequence (DNA): TGTGCCAGCAGCCTATTAGGAGGGGTTCAGCCCCAGCATTTT. As protein: CASSLLGGVQPQHF.

This clonotype was seen at least ten times. The rearrangement uses TRBV5-6 and TRBJ1-6, with D perhaps TRBD1 (6 bases). The V gene lost 0 bases and the J gene lost 9 bases, with 13 bases spanning the gap. This CDR3 spans 15 amino acids. Germline V gene data show CDR1 as SGHDT and CDR2 as YYEEEE. The CDR3 coding sequence is TGTGCCAGCAGCTTGGAGGGGGGAATTTCTTCACCCCTCCACTTT. This encodes CASSLEGGISSPLHF. Full variable domain (remainder filled in from reference TRBV5-6 and TRBJ1-6): DAGVTQSPTHLIKTRGQQVTLRCSPKSGHDTVSWYQQALGQGPQFIFQYYEEEERQRGNFPDRFSGHQFPNYSSELNVNALLLGDSALYLCASSLEGGISSPLHFGNGTRLTVT.

In this sample, this clonotype turned up many times. The chain links TRBV12-3 or TRBV12-4 to TRBJ2-7; D might be TRBD2 (5 bases). This CDR3 comprises 13 residues. V was shortened by 5 bases and J by 3 bases, with 11 bases between the two germline ends. CDR3 nucleotide sequence: TGTGCCAGCAGTGTCGGGAATATCTACGAGCAGTACTTC. Translated: CASSVGNIYEQYF.

This clonotype was found many times. The chain combines TRBV7-9 with TRBJ2-5; unclear D gene. V dropped 5 bases and J dropped 2 bases, with 12 bases sitting between them. The CDR3 consists of 14 residues. CDR1 is SEHNR, CDR2 FQNEAQ, per germline (reference sequence). CDR3 in DNA: TGTGCCAGCAGCCATACTCAGATACAAGAGACCCAGTACTTC. Residues: CASSHTQIQETQYF.

The chain joins TRBV4-3 to TRBJ2-7; D remains unclear. Germline V gene data show CDR1 as LGHNA and CDR2 as YSLEER. Trimming shortened V by 1 base and J by 3 bases, and 16 bases separated the two germline ends. The CDR3 contains 16 residues. Here the CDR3 DNA reads TGCGCCAGCAGCCAAGTTTGGCACGAGTCCGGCTACGAGCAGTACTTC. Its translation: CASSQVWHESGYEQYF.

The sample holds a few counts of this clonotype. V usage is TRBV10-3 and J usage is TRBJ2-2, with D possibly TRBD1 on 5 matching bases. The CDR3 has 17 amino acids. V shed 8 bases and J shed 1 base, with 20 bases lying between them. Germline values: CDR1 ENHRY, CDR2 SYGVKD. The DNA for the CDR3 is TGTGCCATCCGTCCCGCGCAGGGTTCGGGGAACACCGGGGAGCTGTTTTTT. Amino acid sequence: CAIRPAQGSGNTGELFF.

The rearrangement uses TRBV18 and TRBJ2-1; D gene unclear. V was trimmed by 6 bases and J by 7 bases, leaving 16 bases between them. The CDR3 has 14 amino acids. Germline V gene lookup returns CDR1 KGHSH and CDR2 LQKENI. CDR3 bases: TGTGCCAGCTCCCTCTCCGGAGAATGGAATGAGCAGTTCTTC. It yields the protein CASSLSGEWNEQFF.